The subject of this entry is one T cell receptor beta chain. The record originates from a study of blood T cells in healthy people across ages. V was clipped by 6 bases and J by 8 bases, with 26 bases between them. The CDR3 covers 17 residues. Germline CDR1 MNHNS, CDR2 SASEGT. The authors ran a second PCR of roughly 6 to 12 cycles using a sample-barcoded 5' primer and a J-beta primer mix. MiXCR was run by TCRdb on the 5' RACE reads, yielding one entry per CDR3 protein. The repertoire consists of about 1.8 million distinct CDR3 sequences, with approximately 50% occurring once and the leading ten covering over 2%.

The chain has TRBV6-1 and TRBJ2-1; the D gene is possibly TRBD2 (5 bases). The receptor comes from a woman aged 40 to 50 in good health. The source material was blood. The CDR3 protein is CASRSYADPVSGDEQFF. Written as DNA, the CDR3 is TGTGCCAGCAGAAGCTACGCAGACCCCGTGAGCGGCGATGAGCAGTTCTTC.